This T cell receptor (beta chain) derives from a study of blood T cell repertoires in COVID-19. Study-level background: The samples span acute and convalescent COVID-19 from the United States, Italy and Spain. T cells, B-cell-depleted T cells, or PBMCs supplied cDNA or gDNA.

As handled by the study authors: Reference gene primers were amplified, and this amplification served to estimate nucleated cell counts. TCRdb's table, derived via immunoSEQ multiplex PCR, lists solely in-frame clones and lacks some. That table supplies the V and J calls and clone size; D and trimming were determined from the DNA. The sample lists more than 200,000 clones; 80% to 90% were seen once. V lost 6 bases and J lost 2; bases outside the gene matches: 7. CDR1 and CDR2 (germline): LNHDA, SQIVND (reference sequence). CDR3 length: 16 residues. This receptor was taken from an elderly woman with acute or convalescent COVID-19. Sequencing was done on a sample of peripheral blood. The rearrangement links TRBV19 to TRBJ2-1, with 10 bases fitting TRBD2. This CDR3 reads CASRPQREGPYNEQFF. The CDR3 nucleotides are TGTGCCAGTAGACCCCAGCGGGAGGGGCCCTACAATGAGCAGTTCTTC.